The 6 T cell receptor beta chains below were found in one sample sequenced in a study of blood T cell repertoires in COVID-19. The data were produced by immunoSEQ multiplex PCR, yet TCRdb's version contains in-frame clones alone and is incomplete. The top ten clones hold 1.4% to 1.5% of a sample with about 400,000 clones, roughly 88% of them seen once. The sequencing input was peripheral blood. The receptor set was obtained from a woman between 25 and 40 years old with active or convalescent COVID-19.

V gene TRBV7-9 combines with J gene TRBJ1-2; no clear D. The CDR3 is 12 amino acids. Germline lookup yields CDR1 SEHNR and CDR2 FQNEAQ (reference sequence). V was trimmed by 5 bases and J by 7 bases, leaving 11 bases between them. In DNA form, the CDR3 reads TGTGCCAGCAGCCCCACAGTGGGTGGCTACACCTTC. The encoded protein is CASSPTVGGYTF.

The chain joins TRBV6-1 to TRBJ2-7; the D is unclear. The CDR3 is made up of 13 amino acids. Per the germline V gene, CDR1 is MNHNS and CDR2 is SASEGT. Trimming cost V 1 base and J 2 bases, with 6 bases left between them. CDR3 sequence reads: CASSEGATYEQYF. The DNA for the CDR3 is TGTGCCAGCAGTGAAGGAGCAACCTACGAGCAGTACTTC.

The CDR3 nucleotides read TGCGCCAGCAGCCAAAGGGCCGGGACAGGGCTTAATGGAAACACCATATATTTT. This encodes CASSQRAGTGLNGNTIYF. The chain couples TRBV4-1 to TRBJ1-3; 9 bases map to TRBD1. This CDR3 spans 18 amino acids. V dropped 2 bases and J dropped 3; count of bases not matched to a gene: 11. The germline gives CDR1 MGHRA, CDR2 YSYEKL.

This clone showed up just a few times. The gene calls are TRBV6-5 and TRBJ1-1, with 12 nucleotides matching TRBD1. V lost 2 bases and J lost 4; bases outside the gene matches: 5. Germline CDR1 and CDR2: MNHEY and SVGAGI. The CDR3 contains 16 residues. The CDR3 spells CASSYRGTGGLTEAFF. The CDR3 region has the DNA TGTGCCAGCAGTTACCGCGGGACAGGGGGCCTCACTGAAGCTTTCTTT.

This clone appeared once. The CDR3 DNA reads TGCGCCAGCAGCCAGGGCTTGGAAGGACAGGGCTTCTATGGCTACACCTTC. It encodes CASSQGLEGQGFYGYTF. This chain uses TRBV4-1 with TRBJ1-2; 8 bases map to TRBD1. CDR3 length: 17 amino acids. CDR1 and CDR2 from the germline V gene are MGHRA and YSYEKL. The trim removed 3 bases at V and 4 bases at J, leaving 13 bases unmatched.

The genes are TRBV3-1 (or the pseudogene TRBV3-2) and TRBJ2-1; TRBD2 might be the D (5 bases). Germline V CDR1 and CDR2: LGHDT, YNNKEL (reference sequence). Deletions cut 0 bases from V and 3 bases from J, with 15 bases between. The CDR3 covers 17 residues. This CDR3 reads CASSQDLPFEGYNEQFF. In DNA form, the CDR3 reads TGTGCCAGCAGCCAAGACCTCCCCTTTGAGGGCTACAATGAGCAGTTCTTC.